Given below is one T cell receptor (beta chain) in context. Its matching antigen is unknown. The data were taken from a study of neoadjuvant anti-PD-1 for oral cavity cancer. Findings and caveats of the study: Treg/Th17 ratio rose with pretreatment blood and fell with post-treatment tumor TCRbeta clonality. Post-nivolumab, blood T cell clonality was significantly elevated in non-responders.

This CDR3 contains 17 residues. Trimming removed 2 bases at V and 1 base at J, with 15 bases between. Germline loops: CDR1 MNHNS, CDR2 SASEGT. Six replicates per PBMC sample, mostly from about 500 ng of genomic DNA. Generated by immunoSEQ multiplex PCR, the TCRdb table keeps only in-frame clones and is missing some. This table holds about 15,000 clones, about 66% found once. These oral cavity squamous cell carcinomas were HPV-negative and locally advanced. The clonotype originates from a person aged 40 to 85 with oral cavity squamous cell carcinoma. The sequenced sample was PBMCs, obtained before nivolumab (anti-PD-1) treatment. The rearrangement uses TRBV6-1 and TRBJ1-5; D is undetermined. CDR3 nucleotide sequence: TGTGCCAGCAGTGAAATGGGTGGAGGGCAAAGCAATCAGCCCCAGCATTTT. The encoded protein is CASSEMGGGQSNQPQHF.